A selection of T cell receptor beta chains follows, all from one sample in a study of blood T cells in healthy people across ages. Using its own MiXCR run on the 5' RACE reads, TCRdb lists one record per CDR3 protein. The table has just over 1 million distinct CDR3 sequences, more than 35% seen once. What was sequenced was blood. Every receptor here comes from a woman aged 55-69 years in good health. The conserved cysteine and the conserved F or W are not part of the CDR3 here. A D gene is named only where the DNA matches it firmly.

len	j_gene	v_gene	d_gene	CDR3aa
13	TRBJ2-4	TRBV2	TRBD2	ASSVEKRDKNIQY
15	TRBJ2-3	TRBV4-1	NA	ASSQELARAGTDTQY
12	TRBJ2-3	TRBV20-1	NA	SASIGGGTDTQY
15	TRBJ1-4	TRBV7-8	NA	ASSLDRWRVANEKLF
13	TRBJ2-1	TRBV15	NA	ATSSTSNLYNEQF
13	TRBJ1-6	TRBV6-6	TRBD1	ASSLKQGAFLPLH
13	TRBJ2-7	TRBV3-1	NA	ASSQPGSHRREQY
11	TRBJ1-2	TRBV20-1	TRBD1	SARTTGGYGYT
12	TRBJ2-2	TRBV6-1	TRBD1	ASPQGERPGELF
12	TRBJ2-4	TRBV28	TRBD1	ASSLAQGAGKQY
17	TRBJ2-1	TRBV5-1	NA	ASSTDTVFRKGLSDEQF
15	TRBJ2-6	TRBV4-2	NA	ASSQDATSSGANVLT
16	TRBJ2-2	TRBV4-2	TRBD2	ASSQDETSGRWTGELF
14	TRBJ2-1	TRBV20-1	TRBD2	SARESGTSEFNEQF
13	TRBJ1-4	TRBV18	NA	ASSRPEGRDEKLF
9	TRBJ1-2	TRBV29-1	NA	SAGDGYGYT
13	TRBJ1-4	TRBV7-9	TRBD1	ASSLVGQGNEKLF
13	TRBJ1-1	TRBV7-2	NA	ASSRPGPLNTEAF
14	TRBJ2-3	TRBV20-1	TRBD1	SANTGGDSSTDTQY
15	TRBJ2-5	TRBV12-3/TRBV12-4	TRBD2	ASSFSPLGLAEETQY
11	TRBJ2-1	TRBV20-1	TRBD2	SAGLAGHNEQF
12	TRBJ2-7	TRBV5-1	NA	ASSSAGALSEQY
11	TRBJ2-1	TRBV3-1	NA	ASSQAEGHEQF
12	TRBJ2-3	TRBV7-2	NA	ASTDWGTPDTQY
13	TRBJ2-7	TRBV13	TRBD2	ASSPGLAGGDEQY
12	NA	TRBV20-1	TRBD1	SASLDRVLYEQY
13	TRBJ2-3	TRBV6-5	TRBD2	ASSLRERAVDTQY
14	TRBJ2-5	TRBV28	TRBD1	ASSSRQGQYQETQY
14	TRBJ2-1	TRBV13	NA	ASSPLASDHHNEQF
15	TRBJ2-1	TRBV15	TRBD2	ATSGLFGLAGNNEQF
15	TRBJ2-3	TRBV6-6	TRBD2	ASSYSKQRGLTDTQY
16	TRBJ2-3	TRBV11-2	TRBD2	ASSLAHGGVTSTDTQY
13	TRBJ2-1	TRBV7-8	NA	ASSPLRRGNNEQF
13	TRBJ2-7	TRBV7-9	NA	ASSFPTVGAYEQY
10	TRBJ2-3	TRBV12-3/TRBV12-4	NA	ASNSDRDTQY
13	TRBJ2-5	TRBV14	TRBD2	ASRLAGGRQETQY
12	TRBJ1-3	TRBV29-1	NA	SVEEGSGGNTIY
13	TRBJ2-4	TRBV28	TRBD1	ASSPPDRSYNEQY
11	TRBJ2-5	TRBV20-1	NA	SATLGLQETQY
12	TRBJ2-7	TRBV29-1	NA	SVTTSWYQEAQY
16	TRBJ2-3	TRBV20-1	TRBD2	SARPGLARREVTDTQY
15	TRBJ2-3	TRBV3-1	TRBD2	ASSHFLAVGDTDTQY
12	TRBJ2-5	TRBV5-1	TRBD1	ASNPTGVLETQY
13	TRBJ2-7	TRBV6-5	TRBD2	ASLGGRTRPYEQY
13	TRBJ2-7	TRBV27	TRBD2	ASSPTAGATYEQY
13	TRBJ2-5	TRBV20-1	NA	SARSPGPDKETQY
11	TRBJ2-5	TRBV20-1	NA	SAGGQIQETQY
13	TRBJ2-5	TRBV3-1	NA	ASSPLGGPQETQY
14	TRBJ1-1	TRBV29-1	TRBD1	SVVLQGGWGDTEAF
12	TRBJ2-4	TRBV29-1	TRBD1	SVGVQGTKNIQY
13	NA	TRBV28	NA	ASRLSTSTGYEQY
12	TRBJ1-1	TRBV7-9	NA	ASSLPAYETEAF
12	TRBJ1-5	TRBV12-3/TRBV12-4	TRBD1	ASSRTGNNQPQH